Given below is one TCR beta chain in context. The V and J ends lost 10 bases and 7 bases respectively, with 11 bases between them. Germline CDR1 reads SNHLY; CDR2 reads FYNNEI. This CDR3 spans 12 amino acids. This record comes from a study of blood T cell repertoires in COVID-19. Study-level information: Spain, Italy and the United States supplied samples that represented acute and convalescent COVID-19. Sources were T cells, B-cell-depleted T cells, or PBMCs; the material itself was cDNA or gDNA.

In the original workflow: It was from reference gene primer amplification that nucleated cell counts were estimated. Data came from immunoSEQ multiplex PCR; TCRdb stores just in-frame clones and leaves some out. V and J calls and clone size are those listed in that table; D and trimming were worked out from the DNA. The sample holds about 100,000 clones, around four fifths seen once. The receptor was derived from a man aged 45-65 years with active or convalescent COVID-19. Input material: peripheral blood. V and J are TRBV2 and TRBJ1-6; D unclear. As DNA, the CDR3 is TGTGCCACCCGGGTCGTCAATTCACCCCTCCACTTT. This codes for CATRVVNSPLHF.